This TCR beta chain was documented in a study of blood T cell repertoires in COVID-19. At the level of the study: Sources were T cells, B-cell-depleted T cells, or PBMCs; the material itself was cDNA or gDNA.

CDR3 size: 14 residues. Germline CDR1 is MNHEY and CDR2 is SVGAGI. In the original workflow: Nucleated cell counts were estimated from reference gene primer amplification. Produced via immunoSEQ multiplex PCR; TCRdb's table is partial and in-frame only. V and J calls and clone size are as listed in that table; D and trimming were resolved from the DNA. The table has 100,000 to 150,000 clones, around 76% seen once. Input material: peripheral blood. The rearrangement uses TRBV6-5 and TRBJ2-3, with 10 bases aligning to TRBD2. This receptor was identified in a man of 80 years or more with COVID-19, enrolled during active disease. The CDR3, as DNA: TGTGCTGCAACTAGCGGGGTTTACACAGATACGCAGTATTTT. Translating it yields CAATSGVYTDTQYF.